Below, one TCR beta chain is given with its context. Its specificity is not known. The data derive from a study of CD8+CD57+ T cells in acquired aplastic anemia. Findings and caveats of the study: The same twenty-nine CD8+ CDR3 sequences occurred in patients and in controls. The study found no significant CD8+ Simpson's diversity difference between patients and controls.

For CDR3 and TCR beta VDJ profiling, genomic DNA was the template used. TCRdb re-derived calls from the reads in MiXCR, one entry per CDR3 protein. Of roughly 61,000 distinct CDR3 sequences listed, less than 65% are singletons. Looked up from germline, CDR1 is SGHVS and CDR2 is FQNEAQ. V lost 4 bases to trimming and J lost 1 base, with 11 bases between them. This CDR3 spans 14 amino acids. The rearrangement links TRBV7-8 to TRBJ2-7; tentatively, D is TRBD1 or TRBD2 (5 bases each). Sequenced input: sorted CD4+, CD8+, or CD8+CD57+ T cells (not recorded which) from PBMCs. The receptor was isolated from a human donor in good health, serving as a control. CDR3 loop: CASSSYGTSYEQYF. CDR3 coding DNA: TGTGCCAGCAGCTCCTACGGGACGTCCTACGAGCAGTACTTC.